One TCR beta chain is described in this entry. Germline V gene lookup returns CDR1 SGDLS and CDR2 YYNGEE. V lost 3 bases to trimming and J lost 5 bases; unmatched junction nucleotides: 16. The CDR3 runs 17 residues. This sample was included in a study of blood T cells in healthy people across ages. The total RNA that was extracted per sample amounted to at least 6 micrograms. A J-beta primer mix and a sample-barcoded 5' primer were used in a second PCR of about 7 to 12 cycles. TCRdb reprocessed the 5' RACE reads via MiXCR and lists one record per CDR3 protein. The profile shows 1.5 million to 2 million distinct CDR3 sequences, 28% of them singletons.

Sequencing input: blood. The sequence came from a woman in her thirties in good health. The rearrangement uses TRBV9 and TRBJ2-5, with 7 bases identical to TRBD1. CDR3 bases: TGTGCCAGCAGCGATGAAAGGGGGACAGCCCTAGGCGAGACCCAGTACTTC. Its protein product is CASSDERGTALGETQYF. Combining the CDR3 with reference TRBV9 and TRBJ2-5 gives the whole variable domain DSGVTQTPKHLITATGQRVTLRCSPRSGDLSVYWYQQSLDQGLQFLIQYYNGEERAKGNILERFSAQQFPDLHSELNLSSLELGDSALYFCASSDERGTALGETQYFGPGTRLLVL.